This paragraph reports one TCR beta chain. Antigen unknown. This specimen belongs to a study of cytomegalovirus exposure and HLA in healthy donors. PCR used 60 Vbeta primers and 13 Jbeta primers. The table came from immunoSEQ multiplex PCR; TCRdb's copy has only in-frame clones and leaves some out. The sample shows some 160,000 clones, around 83% of them seen only once. Germline assignment: CDR1 SNHLY and CDR2 FYNNEI. The V and J ends lost 3 bases and 10 bases respectively, with 16 bases between them. This CDR3 has 15 amino acids. General observations from the study: Reportedly, a later analysis found an Asian-associated ancestry cluster had fewer N-insertions than the approximately 670-donor mean.

The sample was PBMCs. The chain recombines TRBV2 with TRBJ1-6; D is possibly TRBD1 (5 bases). The receptor's source is a man in his fifties in good health and CMV-seropositive. The CDR3 DNA sequence: TGTGCCAGCAGTGATAGGACGGGGACTGGGTCACCCCTCCACTTT. Protein sequence: CASSDRTGTGSPLHF.